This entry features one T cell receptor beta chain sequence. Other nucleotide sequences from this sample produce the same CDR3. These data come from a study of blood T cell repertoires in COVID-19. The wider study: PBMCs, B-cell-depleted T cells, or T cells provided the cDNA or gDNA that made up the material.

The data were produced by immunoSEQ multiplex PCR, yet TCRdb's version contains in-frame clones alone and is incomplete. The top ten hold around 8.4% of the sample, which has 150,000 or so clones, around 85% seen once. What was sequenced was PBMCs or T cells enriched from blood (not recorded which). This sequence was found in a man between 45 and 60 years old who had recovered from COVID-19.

This CDR3 reads CASSSGGSGNTIYF. The CDR3 DNA follows: TGTGCCAGCAGTTCGGGGGGATCTGGAAACACCATATATTTT. The chain employs TRBV6-2 or TRBV6-3 and TRBJ1-3, with D tentatively TRBD1 (5 bases). CDR3 length equals 14 residues. CDR1 is MNHEY and CDR2 is SVGEGT in the germline V gene. Trimming cost V 4 bases and J 1 base, with 8 bases left between them.